The 29 T cell receptor beta chains in this list originate from one sample, sequenced in a study of blood T cells in healthy people across ages. Primers used in a second PCR of about 6 to 11 cycles were a sample-barcoded 5' primer and a J-beta primer mix. Each CDR3 protein is one row after TCRdb ran MiXCR on the 5' RACE reads. The data show just under 900,000 distinct CDR3 sequences, roughly 26% seen once. Input material: blood. The receptors here all came from an elderly woman in good health.

Concerning this clonotype itself: A much larger clone lies a single base off, so this may be a read error. The genes are TRBV12-3 or TRBV12-4 and TRBJ2-3, with TRBD1 identical over 7 bases. J lost 4 bases, V lost 6 bases, and 10 bases had no gene match. There are 15 residues in the CDR3. In nucleotides, the CDR3 is TGTGCCAGCAGAGGTAACCAGGGGACAGCAGATACGCAGTATTTT. Translating it yields CASRGNQGTADTQYF.

On this clonotype: A much more abundant neighbour one base away suggests this may be a read error. The chain uses TRBV5-1 and TRBJ2-3; a possible D gene is TRBD2 (7 bases). Germline V gene lookup returns CDR1 SGHRS and CDR2 YFSETQ. The CDR3 is made up of 15 amino acids. The CDR3 is CASSYSGGLTGTQYF. In nucleotides, the CDR3 is TGCGCCAGCAGCTATTCGGGGGGCCTCACAGGTACGCAGTATTTT.

V usage is TRBV27 and J usage is TRBJ1-1; 8 bases match TRBD1. The CDR3 is made up of 14 amino acids. V trimming: 5 bases; J trimming: 7 bases; junction bases outside the gene matches: 9. Germline lookup yields CDR1 MNHEY and CDR2 SMNVEV (reference sequence). In DNA form, the CDR3 reads TGTGCCAGCAGTCCCCGACAGGGGCTAGGTGAAGCTTTCTTT. It codes for CASSPRQGLGEAFF.

The chain joins TRBV5-5 to TRBJ2-2; the D call may be TRBD1 or TRBD2 (5 bases each). Germline V gene data show CDR1 as SGHKS and CDR2 as YYEKEE (reference sequence). The V and J ends lost 0 bases and 1 base respectively, with 10 bases between them. This CDR3 has 16 residues. The CDR3: CASSLVGTVNTGELFF. In nucleotides, the CDR3 is TGTGCCAGCAGCTTGGTCGGGACGGTGAACACCGGGGAGCTGTTTTTT.

This chain connects TRBV7-2 to TRBJ1-1; 7 nucleotides line up with TRBD1. V lost 6 bases and J lost 6; bases outside the gene matches: 10. The CDR3 loop spans 14 amino acids. Germline V gene data show CDR1 as SGHTA and CDR2 as FQGNSA. CDR3 sequence: CASSITRQGAEAFF. CDR3 coding DNA: TGTGCCAGCAGTATCACCAGACAGGGAGCTGAAGCTTTCTTT.

The table lists this clonotype with many counts. This sequence joins TRBV5-1 and TRBJ2-5; 11 positions match TRBD1. CDR1 is SGHRS and CDR2 is YFSETQ in the germline V gene. V was pared by 4 bases and J by 4 bases, with 9 bases of the junction left unmatched. CDR3 length: 16 residues. The CDR3 here is CASSPGTGGYSETQYF. The CDR3 DNA reads TGCGCCAGCAGCCCCGGGACAGGGGGGTATTCAGAGACCCAGTACTTC.

This clonotype occurred a few times. The chain links TRBV20-1 to TRBJ1-2; D perhaps matches TRBD1 (6 bases). Germline CDR1 and CDR2: DFQATT and SNEGSKA (reference sequence). V lost 6 bases and J 4 bases, leaving 18 bases between the germline ends. The CDR3 has 14 residues. The CDR3 loop reads CSARAGQRIYGYTF. CDR3 nucleotides: TGCAGTGCACGGGCGGGACAACGTATCTATGGCTACACCTTC.

In its sample, this clonotype was seen many times. The genes are TRBV14 and TRBJ2-1, with D possibly being TRBD2 (7 bases). The CDR3 is 15 residues long. Trimming removed 1 base at V and 6 bases at J, with 13 bases between. Per germline, CDR1 SGHDN and CDR2 FVKESK. The CDR3 DNA sequence: TGTGCCAGCAGCCAAGTCGCGGGGGCCCGCAATGAGCAGTTCTTC. It yields the protein CASSQVAGARNEQFF.

At least ten counts were recorded for this clonotype. The junction departs from the called germline gene at one end, perhaps through a read error. V is TRBV28 and J is TRBJ1-2, with a possible D match to TRBD1 (5 bases). The germline CDR1 and CDR2 sequences are MDHEN and SYDVKM. CDR3 size: 12 residues. The DNA of the CDR3 is TGTGCCAGCAGTCTGGGGCCCTATAGCTACACCTTC. Amino acids: CASSLGPYSYTF.

This clonotype was seen more than once but under ten times. The chain employs TRBV7-9 and TRBJ1-1; D not resolved. From germline, CDR1 is SEHNR and CDR2 FQNEAQ (reference sequence). This CDR3 is built from 12 residues. V was cut by 2 bases and J by 4 bases, with 5 bases left in between. CDR3 nucleotide sequence: TGTGCCAGCAGCTTAATTCCCACTGAAGCTTTCTTT. It encodes CASSLIPTEAFF.

The chain couples TRBV29-1 to TRBJ2-1; no clear D gene. V was trimmed by 4 bases and J by 4 bases, leaving 11 bases between them. Germline CDR1 is SQVTM and CDR2 is ANQGSEA. The CDR3 sequence is 13 residues long. The DNA of the CDR3 is TGCAGCGTTGGACCCAGTCGGTACAATGAGCAGTTCTTC. Its translation: CSVGPSRYNEQFF.

The CDR3 here is CASSLAVSTGIDRSTNTEAFF. The CDR3 nucleotides read TGTGCCAGCAGCTTAGCGGTATCGACAGGGATCGACCGATCGACGAACACTGAAGCTTTCTTT. The chain joins TRBV6-2 or TRBV6-3 to TRBJ1-1; 7 bases align to TRBD1. V lost 6 bases, J lost 1 base, and 26 bases stayed unmatched. Germline V gene data show CDR1 as MNHEY and CDR2 as SVGEGT. This CDR3 is 21 amino acids long.

The rearrangement links TRBV28 to TRBJ1-2; D is perhaps TRBD1 (5 bases). CDR1 and CDR2 (germline): MDHEN, SYDVKM. V dropped 3 bases and J dropped 4 bases, with 18 bases sitting between them. The CDR3 is made up of 16 amino acids. The DNA of the CDR3 is TGTGCCAGCAGTTTCCAATCTGGGGGTAAAGTCTATGGCTACACCTTC. It specifies CASSFQSGGKVYGYTF.

This clonotype has ten or more counts. The V call is TRBV4-3, the J call TRBJ2-1; D perhaps matches TRBD2 (5 bases). Germline V CDR1 and CDR2: LGHNA, YSLEER. V dropped 2 bases and J dropped 6 bases, with 8 bases sitting between them. The CDR3 contains 13 residues. This CDR3 is CASSQLRANEQFF. The CDR3 nucleotides are TGCGCCAGCAGCCAATTGAGGGCCAATGAGCAGTTCTTC.

The gene calls are TRBV9 and TRBJ1-4; perhaps TRBD1 as D (5 bases). The CDR3 is 15 amino acids. Germline loops: CDR1 SGDLS, CDR2 YYNGEE. Trimming took 3 bases from V and 8 from J, leaving 17 bases between them. CDR3 loop: CASSETGTGEEKLFF. Written as DNA, the CDR3 is TGTGCCAGCAGCGAAACCGGGACGGGAGAGGAAAAACTGTTTTTT. Filled out from reference TRBV9 and TRBJ1-4, the complete variable domain reads DSGVTQTPKHLITATGQRVTLRCSPRSGDLSVYWYQQSLDQGLQFLIQYYNGEERAKGNILERFSAQQFPDLHSELNLSSLELGDSALYFCASSETGTGEEKLFFGSGTQLSVL.

The rearrangement uses TRBV14 and TRBJ1-6; D is ambiguous. The germline V gene encodes CDR1 SGHDN and CDR2 FVKESK. The CDR3 loop spans 15 amino acids. Trimming left V 3 bases short and J 7 bases short, with 13 bases between. The CDR3 bases are TGTGCCAGCAGCCAGAATCAGCCGGGCAATTCACCCCTCCACTTT. This gives the protein CASSQNQPGNSPLHF.

The chain recombines TRBV19 with TRBJ2-1; D may be TRBD2 (6 bases). The CDR3 consists of 13 residues. V lost 3 bases, J lost 6 bases, and 9 bases lay in between. Germline CDR1 reads LNHDA; CDR2 reads SQIVND (reference sequence). The CDR3 bases are TGTGCCAGTAGTATGGAGGGTTTCAATGAGCAGTTCTTC. It is translated as CASSMEGFNEQFF.

This clonotype came up once. The chain combines TRBV7-2 with TRBJ2-4, with a tentative D call TRBD1 (6 bases). The J call may be incorrect, as the DNA end agrees better with TRBJ2-7. The CDR3 is 14 amino acids. Germline V gene lookup returns CDR1 SGHTA and CDR2 FQGNSA. CDR3 loop: CASRPTGSTYEQYF. In DNA form, the CDR3 reads TGTGCCAGCAGACCTACAGGGTCCACCTACGAGCAGTACTTC.

The chain combines TRBV20-1 with TRBJ1-2, with D tentatively TRBD1 (6 bases). Trimming pared 3 bases from V and 4 bases from J, leaving 12 bases between. Germline CDR1 reads DFQATT; CDR2 reads SNEGSKA (reference sequence). This CDR3 spans 13 amino acids. The DNA for the CDR3 is TGCAGTGCTAGCGATGGACAGCTCTATGGCTACACCTTC. It encodes CSASDGQLYGYTF.

A note on this clonotype: A single base separates this from a much larger clone, so it may be a read error. The chain recombines TRBV12-3 or TRBV12-4 with TRBJ2-2; maybe TRBD2 (6 bases). The CDR3 totals 18 residues. The CDR3 protein is CASTAAGTPFANTGERFF. The CDR3 nucleotides are TGTGCCAGCACCGCAGCAGGGACTCCGTTCGCGAACACCGGGGAGCGGTTTTTT.

This chain connects TRBV27 to TRBJ2-2, with D perhaps matching TRBD2 (6 bases). The length of the CDR3 is 16 residues. Germline assignment: CDR1 MNHEY and CDR2 SMNVEV (reference sequence). With 5 bases removed from V and 4 bases from J, the gap between germline ends came to 17 bases. CDR3 nucleotide sequence: TGTGCCAGCAGTGCTGCGGGACGGACGAGCACCGGGGAGCTGTTTTTT. It is translated as CASSAAGRTSTGELFF.

This clonotype was detected many times. V is TRBV12-3 or TRBV12-4 and J is TRBJ2-5, with TRBD1 identical over 10 bases. This CDR3 spans 14 amino acids. Trimming cost V 6 bases and J 1 base; bases outside gene matches: 2. Here the CDR3 reads CASRWTGGQETQYF. CDR3 nucleotide sequence: TGTGCCAGCAGATGGACAGGGGGCCAAGAGACCCAGTACTTC.

With regard to this clonotype: This clone may be a read error of a much larger clone one base away. The chain carries TRBV27 and TRBJ2-7; D call uncertain. V was clipped by 5 bases and J by 2 bases, with 10 bases between them. The CDR3 loop spans 13 amino acids. CDR1 is MNHEY and CDR2 is SMNVEV in the germline V gene (reference sequence). The CDR3 here is CASSPASPYEQYF. The CDR3 DNA follows: TGTGCCAGCAGTCCAGCTTCCCCCTACGAGCAGTACTTC.

In this sample, this clonotype turned up a few times. The V and J genes are TRBV12-3 or TRBV12-4 and TRBJ1-2; TRBD1 matches at 7 bases. The CDR3 covers 15 residues. V lost 8 bases to trimming and J lost 6 bases; unmatched junction nucleotides: 15. CDR3 nucleotides: TGTGCCAGCCAATTAGAACGGGACAGTAGACATGGCTACACCTTC. It translates to CASQLERDSRHGYTF.

The rearrangement joins TRBV14 to TRBJ2-5, with 14 bases aligning to TRBD2. CDR3 length: 20 amino acids. The germline V gene has CDR1 SGHDN and CDR2 FVKESK. With 2 bases clipped from V and 4 bases from J, the junction kept 15 bases outside the gene matches. The chain's CDR3 is CASSQRVTGLAGEGGETQYF. Written as DNA, the CDR3 is TGTGCCAGCAGCCAACGGGTCACGGGACTAGCGGGAGAAGGCGGAGAGACCCAGTACTTC.

This clonotype was counted only a few times. J is TRBJ1-2 and V is TRBV7-2, with D hard to call. Looked up from germline, CDR1 is SGHTA and CDR2 is FQGNSA. V shed 2 bases and J shed 4 bases, with 11 bases lying between them. The CDR3 is 14 residues long. Written as DNA, the CDR3 is TGTGCCAGCAGCTTAACCTTGAATTCCTATGGCTACACCTTC. This encodes CASSLTLNSYGYTF.

This clonotype was seen at least ten times. DNA for the CDR3: TGTGCCAGCAGCCCCAGCGACGGGGGCAATTACAATGAGCAGTTCTTC. This gives the protein CASSPSDGGNYNEQFF. This chain uses TRBV7-7 with TRBJ2-1; D possibly uses TRBD1 or TRBD2 (6 bases each). This CDR3 region has 16 residues. The V gene lost 5 bases and the J gene lost 4 bases, with 18 bases spanning the gap. Per the germline V gene, CDR1 is SSHAT and CDR2 is FNYEAQ (reference sequence).

This clonotype has a count of ten or more. The chain recombines TRBV6-2 or TRBV6-3 with TRBJ2-7; weak D call: TRBD1 (6 bases). Germline V gene data show CDR1 as MNHEY and CDR2 as SVGEGT. The CDR3 extends over 14 amino acids. Trimming removed 5 bases at V and 6 bases at J, with 17 bases between. The DNA for the CDR3 is TGTGCCAGCAGTCGGACAGTCGGGCCCCTCGAGCAGTACTTC. Amino acids: CASSRTVGPLEQYF.

This clonotype was counted between two and nine times. The chain employs TRBV7-2 and TRBJ1-6; D possibly corresponds to TRBD1 (5 bases). The CDR3 is 15 amino acids. Germline V lookup: CDR1 SGHTA, CDR2 FQGNSA. V lost 7 bases, J lost 7 bases, and 17 bases lay in between. CDR3 nucleotide sequence: TGTGCCAGCAACCCGACAGACCCCTGGAATTCACCCCTCCACTTT. Its translation is CASNPTDPWNSPLHF.